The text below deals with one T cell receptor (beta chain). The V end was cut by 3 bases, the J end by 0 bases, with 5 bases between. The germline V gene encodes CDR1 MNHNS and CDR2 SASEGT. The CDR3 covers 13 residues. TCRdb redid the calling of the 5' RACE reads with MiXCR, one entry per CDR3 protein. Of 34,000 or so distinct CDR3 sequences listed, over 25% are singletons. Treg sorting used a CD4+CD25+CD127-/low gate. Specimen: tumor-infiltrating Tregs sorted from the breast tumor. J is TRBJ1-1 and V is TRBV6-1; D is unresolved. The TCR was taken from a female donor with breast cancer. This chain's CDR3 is CASSDNVNTEAFF. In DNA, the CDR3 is TGTGCCAGCAGTGACAATGTGAACACTGAAGCTTTCTTT.